These 13 T cell receptor beta chains share one sample of origin, sequenced in a study of cytomegalovirus exposure and HLA in healthy donors. PCR was performed using 60 Vbeta and 13 Jbeta primers. The method was immunoSEQ multiplex PCR; TCRdb's version includes in-frame clones alone and lacks a portion of them. The top ten hold about 2% of the sample, which has roughly 100,000 clones, 76% seen once. Specimen: PBMCs. The receptors stem from a man aged 40-49 years in good health and CMV-seronegative.

The genes are TRBV10-3 and TRBJ1-4; TRBD1 matches 7 bases. This CDR3 contains 13 residues. The V segment lost 10 bases and the J segment 2 bases; nucleotides outside the gene matches: 4. Germline values: CDR1 ENHRY, CDR2 SYGVKD. This CDR3 reads CATSRGTNEKLFF. In DNA form, the CDR3 reads TGTGCCACGTCCAGGGGGACTAATGAAAAACTGTTTTTT.

The chain couples TRBV10-3 to TRBJ2-3; 9 nucleotides align to TRBD2. The junction had 16 bases not matched to a gene; V was cut back by 10 bases and J by 5 bases. This CDR3 has 16 amino acids. Germline CDR1 reads ENHRY; CDR2 reads SYGVKD. This CDR3 reads CASRRSGGGAIDTQYF. The CDR3 nucleotides are TGTGCCAGTCGGAGGTCGGGCGGGGGGGCCATAGATACGCAGTATTTT.

This clone came up once. The rearrangement links TRBV7-3 to TRBJ1-2; unclear D gene. The V and J ends lost 4 bases and 3 bases respectively, with 21 bases between them. The CDR3 spans 17 residues. Germline V gives CDR1 SGHTA, CDR2 FQGTGA. The CDR3 DNA sequence: TGTGCCAGCAGCTCCACCCCTAAACCCTGGTCTGACTATGGCTACACCTTC. Translating gives CASSSTPKPWSDYGYTF.

The chain links TRBV19 to TRBJ1-5; maybe TRBD1 (5 bases). Trimming shortened V by 1 base and J by 7 bases, and 11 bases separated the two germline ends. Germline assignment: CDR1 LNHDA and CDR2 SQIVND (reference sequence). CDR3 length: 14 amino acids. In nucleotides, the CDR3 is TGTGCCAGTAGTATAGGGAGGGGTGAGCAGCCCCAGCATTTT. Translating it yields CASSIGRGEQPQHF.

The chain's CDR3 is CASSQRAGATGELFF. CDR3 nucleotides: TGCGCCAGCAGCCAACGGGCAGGGGCCACCGGGGAGCTGTTTTTT. This chain uses TRBV4-3 with TRBJ2-2; tentative D call: TRBD1 (6 bases). V shed 2 bases and J shed 4 bases, with 11 bases lying between them. Germline V gene sequence: CDR1 LGHNA, CDR2 YSLEER. CDR3 size: 15 residues.

This clone was recorded once. The V call is TRBV2, the J call TRBJ1-5, with 7 bases aligning to TRBD1. Germline CDR1 reads SNHLY; CDR2 reads FYNNEI. The CDR3 is 17 residues long. Germline trimming cut 6 bases from V and 0 bases from J; bases unmatched to any gene: 11. In DNA, the CDR3 is TGTGCCAGCAGCAAACTCTCGGGACAGAATAGCAATCAGCCCCAGCATTTT. Translation: CASSKLSGQNSNQPQHF.

The chain joins TRBV6-5 to TRBJ2-7; maybe TRBD2 (5 bases). Germline values: CDR1 MNHEY, CDR2 SVGAGI. This CDR3 has 14 residues. The V end was cut by 4 bases, the J end by 0 bases, with 10 bases between. CDR3 loop: CASSFFGSSYEQYF. The CDR3 coding sequence is TGTGCCAGCAGTTTTTTTGGGAGCTCCTACGAGCAGTACTTC.

The chain combines TRBV4-3 with TRBJ2-3; D perhaps matches TRBD1 (8 bases). This CDR3 has 15 residues. CDR1 and CDR2 from the germline V gene are LGHNA and YSLEER. The V end lost 0 bases, the J end lost 6 bases, and 13 bases lay between the germline ends. The CDR3 DNA follows: TGCGCCAGCAGCCAAGAGGAACAGGGGGGGGATACGCAGTATTTT. Residues: CASSQEEQGGDTQYF.

The chain employs TRBV4-3 and TRBJ2-7, with D tentatively TRBD1 (5 bases). CDR3 length: 14 amino acids. CDR1 and CDR2 (germline): LGHNA, YSLEER. Trimming pared 0 bases from V and 1 base from J, leaving 7 bases between. The CDR3 DNA follows: TGCGCCAGCAGCCAAGACCCAGGGTCCTACGAGCAGTACTTC. As protein: CASSQDPGSYEQYF.

This rearrangement joins TRBV15 to TRBJ1-5; 8 positions agree with TRBD1. CDR1 is LNHNV and CDR2 is YYDKDF in the germline V gene (reference sequence). The trim removed 8 bases at V and 0 bases at J, leaving 6 bases unmatched. CDR3 length equals 15 residues. The DNA for the CDR3 is TGTGCCACCCGGGACAGGCCCTATAGCAATCAGCCCCAGCATTTT. It specifies CATRDRPYSNQPQHF.

V is TRBV10-1 and J is TRBJ2-1, with a possible D match to TRBD1 (5 bases). With 4 bases removed from V and 5 bases from J, the gap between germline ends came to 18 bases. In germline, CDR1 is WNHNN, CDR2 SYGVQD (reference sequence). CDR3 length: 16 amino acids. The CDR3 DNA is TGCGCCAGCAGTGCGGGTCGGGCCAGGGTCGACAATGAGCAGTTCTTC. Translation gives CASSAGRARVDNEQFF.

The chain combines TRBV28 with TRBJ1-4, with TRBD1 identical over 7 bases. Germline assignment: CDR1 MDHEN and CDR2 SYDVKM. The trim removed 7 bases at V and 7 bases at J, leaving 15 bases unmatched. This CDR3 contains 16 residues. CDR3 residues: CASNSLGGRLGEKLFF. The CDR3 DNA reads TGTGCCAGCAACTCCCTAGGGGGCCGCTTGGGTGAAAAACTGTTTTTT.

V gene TRBV9 combines with J gene TRBJ2-5; D remains unclear. The end of the DNA fits TRBJ2-7 better, so the J call may be wrong. There are 15 residues in the CDR3. The germline gives CDR1 SGDLS, CDR2 YYNGEE. The CDR3 reads CASSVSDRSFYEQYF. CDR3 nucleotide sequence: TGTGCCAGCAGCGTAAGCGACCGATCCTTCTACGAGCAGTACTTC.